The 24 T cell receptor beta chains below come from one sample, sequenced in a study of vaccination effects on CD4 cells after COVID-19. Sequencing was preceded by expansion of antigen-specific CD4+ T cells with viral peptide pools in the ViraFEST assay. The culture ran for 10 days, and then CD4+ T cells were isolated. Vaccinated recipients, who were negative for nucleocapsid antibodies, had no history of SARS-CoV-2 infection. These receptors are not linked to any known antigen. TCRdb keeps only in-frame clones here, not all; method: immunoSEQ multiplex PCR. Here the sample spans tens of thousands of clones, 73% being singletons. Here the sequenced sample was CD4+ T cells from PBMCs cultured with SARS-CoV-2 spike peptides, taken before COVID-19 vaccination. The receptors come from a human donor who received a COVID-19 vaccine.

This clone appeared once. The chain recombines TRBV18 with TRBJ1-4; 7 bases line up with TRBD1. The germline CDR1 and CDR2 sequences are KGHSH and LQKENI. There are 12 residues in the CDR3. Trimming took 3 bases from V and 12 from J; bases not matched to a gene: 4. This CDR3 reads CASSPYQGELFF. DNA for the CDR3: TGTGCCAGCTCACCGTATCAGGGGGAACTGTTTTTT. Full variable domain (outside the CDR3, taken from reference TRBV18 and TRBJ1-4): NAGVMQNPRHLVRRRGQEARLRCSPMKGHSHVYWYRQLPEEGLKFMVYLQKENIIDESGMPKERFSAEFPKEGPSILRIQQVVRGDSAAYFCASSPYQGELFFGSGTQLSVL.

This clone was counted a single time. This rearrangement joins TRBV10-3 to TRBJ1-2, with D unclear. Germline loops: CDR1 ENHRY, CDR2 SYGVKD. The CDR3 runs 12 residues. V was trimmed by 2 bases and J by 9 bases, leaving 10 bases between them. CDR3 amino acids: CAISESQLSYTF. CDR3 DNA sequence: TGTGCCATCAGTGAGAGTCAGCTCAGCTACACCTTC.

The gene calls are TRBV6-2 or TRBV6-3 and TRBJ1-1; no clear D gene. The germline CDR1 and CDR2 sequences are MNHEY and SVGEGT. Trimming shortened V by 0 bases and J by 4 bases, and 9 bases separated the two germline ends. The CDR3 contains 14 residues. CDR3 region: CASSYSVGGTEAFF. The CDR3 nucleotides read TGTGCCAGCAGTTACTCGGTGGGCGGCACTGAAGCTTTCTTT.

V and J are TRBV7-9 and TRBJ2-3; 7 bases match TRBD2. There are 13 residues in the CDR3. CDR1 is SEHNR and CDR2 is FQNEAQ in the germline V gene (reference sequence). J was trimmed by 6 bases and V by 1 base; bases with no gene match: 1. The CDR3 nucleotides are TGTGCCAGCAGCTTAGTGGGGGGGGATACGCAGTATTTT. It is translated as CASSLVGGDTQYF. The full variable domain, in which reference TRBV7-9 and TRBJ2-3 provide the parts outside the CDR3, is DTGVSQNPRHKITKRGQNVTFRCDPISEHNRLYWYRQTLGQGPEFLTYFQNEAQLEKSRLLSDRFSAERPKGSFSTLEIQRTEQGDSAMYLCASSLVGGDTQYFGPGTRLTVL.

This chain links TRBV5-4 with TRBJ1-1, with D perhaps matching TRBD1 (6 bases). Trimming took 4 bases from V and 4 from J, leaving 17 bases between them. This CDR3 region has 15 residues. The germline V gene has CDR1 SGHNT and CDR2 YYREEE (reference sequence). CDR3 loop: CASSRDRNSITEAFF. The CDR3 DNA sequence: TGTGCCAGCAGCCGTGACAGGAATTCTATCACTGAAGCTTTCTTT. Complete variable domain (other parts from reference TRBV5-4 and TRBJ1-1): ETGVTQSPTHLIKTRGQQVTLRCSSQSGHNTVSWYQQALGQGPQFIFQYYREEENGRGNFPPRFSGLQFPNYSSELNVNALELDDSALYLCASSRDRNSITEAFFGQGTRLTVV.

V and J are TRBV5-1 and TRBJ1-1; 7 bases fit TRBD1. V shed 5 bases, J shed 3 bases, and the junction held 4 bases outside the gene matches. CDR3 length: 13 amino acids. Germline V CDR1 and CDR2: SGHRS, YFSETQ. CDR3 loop: CASSLTGDTEAFF. The CDR3 nucleotides are TGCGCCAGCAGTCTCACAGGGGACACTGAAGCTTTCTTT. The variable domain in full, completed from reference TRBV5-1 and TRBJ1-1, reads KAGVTQTPRYLIKTRGQQVTLSCSPISGHRSVSWYQQTPGQGLQFLFEYFSETQRNKGNFPGRFSGRQFSNSRSEMNVSTLELGDSALYLCASSLTGDTEAFFGQGTRLTVV.

This clone was observed once. This chain links TRBV3-1 (or the pseudogene TRBV3-2) with TRBJ1-2, with D possibly being TRBD1 (5 bases). CDR1 and CDR2 (germline): LGHDT, YNNKEL (reference sequence). The CDR3 extends over 15 amino acids. Trimming shortened V by 0 bases and J by 4 bases, and 12 bases separated the two germline ends. The CDR3 reads CASSQDPGGGYGYTF. For the CDR3, the DNA is TGTGCCAGCAGCCAAGATCCAGGCGGGGGCTATGGCTACACCTTC.

The CDR3 nucleotides are TGCGCCAGCAGCCAAGAAGGTTTCGGGGGGACAGGGACTCATTACGAGCAGTACTTC. Protein: CASSQEGFGGTGTHYEQYF. The chain recombines TRBV4-1 with TRBJ2-7, with 9 positions matching TRBD1. The CDR3 has 19 residues. Germline assignment: CDR1 MGHRA and CDR2 YSYEKL. Trimming removed 0 bases from V and 4 bases from J; junction bases left unmatched: 16.

The chain carries TRBV3-1 (or the pseudogene TRBV3-2) and TRBJ2-1; 13 bases line up with TRBD2. Germline CDR1 LGHDT, CDR2 YNNKEL (reference sequence). V was clipped by 1 base and J by 7 bases; unmatched bases: 7. This CDR3 contains 17 residues. The CDR3 coding sequence is TGTGCCAGCAGCCAAGGGGGGACTAGCGGGATCGGGAATGAGCAGTTCTTC. Translating it yields CASSQGGTSGIGNEQFF.

The rearrangement joins TRBV18 to TRBJ2-7; D may match TRBD1 or TRBD2 (5 bases each). Trimming shortened V by 5 bases and J by 2 bases, and 13 bases separated the two germline ends. CDR1 is KGHSH, CDR2 LQKENI, per germline. The CDR3 extends over 14 amino acids. The CDR3 reads CASSAGTETYEQYF. CDR3 nucleotide sequence: TGTGCCAGCTCAGCCGGGACGGAAACCTACGAGCAGTACTTC.

This chain connects TRBV5-1 to TRBJ2-3; TRBD2 might be the D (6 bases). The CDR3 is made up of 16 amino acids. V was shortened by 2 bases and J by 1 base, with 14 bases between the two germline ends. Germline loops: CDR1 SGHRS, CDR2 YFSETQ. DNA for the CDR3: TGCGCCAGCAGCTTTAGCGGAGTGGAGCGCACAGATACGCAGTATTTT. As protein: CASSFSGVERTDTQYF.

The V gene is TRBV5-6, the J gene TRBJ2-1; D is unresolved. This CDR3 comprises 16 residues. Trimming cost V 0 bases and J 0 bases, with 10 bases left between them. The V gene's germline CDR1 is SGHDT and CDR2 YYEEEE. CDR3 sequence (DNA): TGTGCCAGCAGCTTGGTGGCAGTTTCCTCCTACAATGAGCAGTTCTTC. This sequence encodes CASSLVAVSSYNEQFF.

The rearrangement links TRBV19 to TRBJ2-3, with D possibly TRBD1 on 5 matching bases. The CDR3 is made up of 13 amino acids. V lost 3 bases and J lost 4, with 8 bases in between. Per germline, CDR1 LNHDA and CDR2 SQIVND (reference sequence). CDR3 sequence: CASSIQGSDTQYF. The CDR3, as DNA: TGTGCCAGTAGTATCCAGGGTTCAGATACGCAGTATTTT.

The chain combines TRBV28 with TRBJ2-7, with D perhaps matching TRBD2 (5 bases). Germline assignment: CDR1 MDHEN and CDR2 SYDVKM. This CDR3 spans 16 amino acids. With 1 base removed from V and 0 bases from J, the gap between germline ends came to 13 bases. The CDR3, as DNA: TGTGCCAGCAGTTTATTTCCCAGAGGGAACTCCTACGAGCAGTACTTC. Translated: CASSLFPRGNSYEQYF.

This clone was detected a few times. J is TRBJ1-1 and V is TRBV11-1; D call uncertain. Trimming removed 3 bases from V and 3 bases from J, with 8 bases in between. The germline V gene encodes CDR1 SGHAT and CDR2 FQDESV (reference sequence). The length of the CDR3 is 13 residues. The CDR3 here is CASSFKGDTEAFF. DNA for the CDR3: TGTGCCAGCAGCTTCAAGGGCGACACTGAAGCTTTCTTT.

This chain joins TRBV13 and TRBJ2-7; no clear D gene. Germline V gives CDR1 PRHDT, CDR2 FYEKMQ (reference sequence). The V end lost 3 bases, the J end lost 2 bases, and 8 bases lay between the germline ends. The CDR3 covers 13 residues. CDR3 DNA sequence: TGTGCCAGCAGCTTCCCTCAAACCTACGAGCAGTACTTC. Its protein product is CASSFPQTYEQYF.

The CDR3 DNA follows: TGTGCCAGCAGCAATCTAGCCACCGGGGAGCTGTTTTTT. Translation: CASSNLATGELFF. This sequence joins TRBV4-2 and TRBJ2-2; D might be TRBD2 (5 bases). Germline values: CDR1 LGHNA, CDR2 YNFKEQ. V was trimmed by 5 bases and J by 4 bases, leaving 8 bases between them. The CDR3 is made up of 13 amino acids.

The chain is built from TRBV6-5 and TRBJ2-7; D not resolved. Trimming shortened V by 6 bases and J by 7 bases, and 13 bases separated the two germline ends. This CDR3 is built from 12 residues. CDR1 and CDR2 (germline): MNHEY, SVGAGI. CDR3 nucleotide sequence: TGTGCCAGCAGGGGCCCCTCGGTTGAGCAGTACTTC. Its protein product is CASRGPSVEQYF.

This clone showed up just a few times. The J gene is TRBJ2-2, the V gene TRBV6-6; D possibly corresponds to TRBD2 (6 bases). In germline, CDR1 is MNHNY, CDR2 SVGAGI (reference sequence). This CDR3 has 15 amino acids. Trimming stripped 7 bases from V and 0 bases from J, with 12 bases between. The chain's CDR3 is CASNPGGANTGELFF. In DNA form, the CDR3 reads TGTGCCAGCAACCCCGGAGGGGCGAACACCGGGGAGCTGTTTTTT.

V usage is TRBV19 and J usage is TRBJ1-1, with TRBD1 as a possible D gene (6 bases). Per germline, CDR1 LNHDA and CDR2 SQIVND (reference sequence). The CDR3 covers 15 residues. V gave up 5 bases and J gave up 3 bases, with 16 bases separating them. The CDR3 DNA reads TGTGCCAGTAGTCGTGAGTGGGGGGCCGACACTGAAGCTTTCTTT. Translated, it gives CASSREWGADTEAFF.

The genes are TRBV6-5 and TRBJ2-5; D is perhaps TRBD1 (6 bases). The CDR3 spans 14 residues. The germline V gene has CDR1 MNHEY and CDR2 SVGAGI. Trimming took 2 bases from V and 2 from J, leaving 9 bases between them. CDR3 coding DNA: TGTGCCAGCAGTTACGGACAGTATCAAGAGACCCAGTACTTC. Amino acids: CASSYGQYQETQYF.

J is TRBJ2-2 and V is TRBV6-6, with 9 positions matching TRBD2. The CDR3 covers 17 residues. Germline V CDR1 and CDR2: MNHNY, SVGAGI (reference sequence). Trimming cost V 6 bases and J 3 bases; bases outside gene matches: 11. CDR3 sequence (DNA): TGTGCCAGCAGCCGACACGGTCTAGCGGGATACACCGGGGAGCTGTTTTTT. Translation: CASSRHGLAGYTGELFF.

CDR3 protein: CASSLDRGQDGYTF. The CDR3 bases are TGTGCCAGCAGCTTGGACAGGGGGCAGGATGGCTACACCTTC. The chain combines TRBV5-4 with TRBJ1-2; TRBD1 matches at 9 bases. Trimming removed 0 bases from V and 6 bases from J; junction bases left unmatched: 3. From germline, CDR1 is SGHNT and CDR2 YYREEE (reference sequence). CDR3 size: 14 residues.

The chain links TRBV18 to TRBJ2-5; D is uncertain. The length of the CDR3 is 11 residues. V was pared by 3 bases and J by 5 bases, with 4 bases between. Germline V lookup: CDR1 KGHSH, CDR2 LQKENI. The CDR3 bases are TGTGCCAGCTCACCTAAGGAGACCCAGTACTTC. Translation: CASSPKETQYF. The full variable domain, in which reference TRBV18 and TRBJ2-5 provide the parts outside the CDR3, is NAGVMQNPRHLVRRRGQEARLRCSPMKGHSHVYWYRQLPEEGLKFMVYLQKENIIDESGMPKERFSAEFPKEGPSILRIQQVVRGDSAAYFCASSPKETQYFGPGTRLLVL.